This is a list of T cell receptor beta chains from one sample in a study of T cells in Graves' hyperthyroidism and ophthalmopathy. One entry per CDR3 protein, called by TCRdb with MiXCR from the multiplex PCR reads. There are some 400,000 distinct CDR3 sequences in the sample; roughly 12% occur only once, and 20% to 25% lies in the top ten. The sequenced material came from blood. The receptors were gathered from a man aged 30-40 years with Graves' hyperthyroidism that later progressed to Graves' ophthalmopathy. Both conserved end residues are part of each CDR3. The order of the fields is clone size, D gene, J gene, V gene, CDR3 protein, CDR3 DNA. A D gene is named only where the DNA matches it firmly. The size of a clone is reported for some rows only, either as once, few or many, or as a class for expanded clones.

abundance: -
d_gene: TRBD2
j_gene: TRBJ2-1
v_gene: TRBV4-1
CDR3aa: CASSSRGGNEQFF
CDR3nt: TGCGCCAGCAGCTCGCGCGGGGGGAATGAGCAGTTCTTC

abundance: many
d_gene: TRBD1
j_gene: TRBJ1-6
v_gene: TRBV15
CDR3aa: CATSPYDRVGSPLHF
CDR3nt: TGTGCCACCAGCCCCTACGACAGGGTCGGCTCACCCCTCCACTTT

abundance: many
d_gene: TRBD1
j_gene: TRBJ1-5
v_gene: TRBV27
CDR3aa: CASRPGQGGQPQHF
CDR3nt: TGTGCCAGCAGACCGGGACAGGGGGGTCAGCCCCAGCATTTT

abundance: many
d_gene: -
j_gene: TRBJ1-2
v_gene: TRBV2
CDR3aa: CASSEMGAGNYGYTF
CDR3nt: TGTGCCAGCAGTGAAATGGGGGCCGGGAACTATGGCTACACCTTC

abundance: many
d_gene: -
j_gene: TRBJ2-5
v_gene: TRBV2
CDR3aa: CASRIETQYF
CDR3nt: TGTGCCAGCAGAATAGAGACCCAGTACTTC

abundance: few
d_gene: TRBD1
j_gene: TRBJ2-3
v_gene: TRBV7-9
CDR3aa: CASSSYRGSAVHTQYF
CDR3nt: TGTGCCAGCAGCTCCTACAGGGGGAGTGCAGTACATACGCAGTATTTT

abundance: -
d_gene: -
j_gene: TRBJ1-2
v_gene: TRBV28
CDR3aa: CASSERLNYGYTF
CDR3nt: TGTGCCAGCAGTGAGCGGCTTAACTATGGCTACACCTTC

abundance: few
d_gene: -
j_gene: TRBJ1-1
v_gene: TRBV7-9
CDR3aa: CASSQQGYFTEAFF
CDR3nt: TGTGCCAGCAGCCAACAGGGCTATTTCACTGAAGCTTTCTTT

abundance: many
d_gene: -
j_gene: TRBJ1-1
v_gene: TRBV10-3
CDR3aa: CAISYAAITEAFF
CDR3nt: TGTGCCATCAGTTACGCGGCAATCACTGAAGCTTTCTTT

abundance: many
d_gene: TRBD1
j_gene: TRBJ2-5
v_gene: TRBV7-9
CDR3aa: CASSFTGGQETQYF
CDR3nt: TGTGCCAGCAGCTTCACAGGGGGGCAAGAGACCCAGTACTTC

abundance: many
d_gene: -
j_gene: TRBJ2-1
v_gene: TRBV18
CDR3aa: CASSTADSYNEQFF
CDR3nt: TGTGCCAGCTCAACTGCGGACTCTTACAATGAGCAGTTCTTC

abundance: many
d_gene: -
j_gene: TRBJ1-1
v_gene: TRBV6-1
CDR3aa: CASSREGTEAFF
CDR3nt: TGTGCCAGCAGCAGGGAGGGCACTGAAGCTTTCTTT

abundance: many
d_gene: TRBD1
j_gene: TRBJ2-3
v_gene: TRBV12-3/TRBV12-4
CDR3aa: CASSQGQGADTQYF
CDR3nt: TGTGCCAGCAGCCAGGGACAGGGCGCAGATACGCAGTATTTT

abundance: few
d_gene: -
j_gene: TRBJ1-2
v_gene: TRBV3-1
CDR3aa: CASSQVGGGIYTF
CDR3nt: TGTGCCAGCAGCCAAGTTGGGGGGGGGATCTACACCTTC

abundance: many
d_gene: TRBD2
j_gene: TRBJ2-1
v_gene: TRBV20-1
CDR3aa: CSAREVAGAAGEQFF
CDR3nt: TGCAGTGCCAGAGAGGTAGCGGGGGCGGCGGGTGAGCAGTTCTTC

abundance: many
d_gene: -
j_gene: TRBJ2-5
v_gene: TRBV12-3/TRBV12-4
CDR3aa: CASSPSAGDSYQETQYF
CDR3nt: TGTGCCAGCAGTCCCTCCGCCGGGGATTCGTACCAAGAGACCCAGTACTTC

abundance: -
d_gene: TRBD1
j_gene: TRBJ1-1
v_gene: TRBV27
CDR3aa: CASSLQGAPVKAFF
CDR3nt: TGTGCCAGCAGTTTACAGGGGGCCCCCGTTAAAGCTTTCTTT

abundance: few
d_gene: TRBD1
j_gene: TRBJ1-4
v_gene: TRBV7-9
CDR3aa: CASSARDSGNEKLFF
CDR3nt: TGTGCCAGCAGCGCCCGGGACAGCGGGAATGAAAAACTGTTTTTT

abundance: many
d_gene: -
j_gene: TRBJ2-7
v_gene: TRBV7-6
CDR3aa: CASSLAGETYEQYF
CDR3nt: TGTGCCAGCAGCTTGGCCGGGGAAACCTACGAGCAGTACTTC

abundance: -
d_gene: -
j_gene: TRBJ1-1
v_gene: TRBV20-1
CDR3aa: CSAREAAGGGGSEAFF
CDR3nt: TGCAGTGCTAGAGAGGCGGCGGGGGGAGGCGGTTCTGAAGCTTTCTTT

abundance: many
d_gene: -
j_gene: TRBJ1-4
v_gene: TRBV12-3/TRBV12-4
CDR3aa: CASRVAPTNEKLFF
CDR3nt: TGTGCCAGCAGGGTGGCACCAACTAATGAAAAACTGTTTTTT

abundance: many
d_gene: -
j_gene: TRBJ2-7
v_gene: TRBV28
CDR3aa: CASSFRLYGNEQYF
CDR3nt: TGTGCCAGCAGTTTTAGGCTCTATGGCAACGAGCAGTACTTC

abundance: many
d_gene: TRBD1
j_gene: TRBJ1-5
v_gene: TRBV10-3
CDR3aa: CAISESGGNQPQHF
CDR3nt: TGTGCCATCAGTGAATCAGGGGGGAATCAGCCCCAGCATTTT

abundance: many
d_gene: -
j_gene: TRBJ1-2
v_gene: TRBV11-2
CDR3aa: CASSLSSRGDDGYTF
CDR3nt: TGTGCCAGCAGCCTGAGTAGCCGTGGGGACGATGGCTACACCTTC

abundance: few
d_gene: -
j_gene: TRBJ2-3
v_gene: TRBV30
CDR3aa: CAWSWDSSSTDTQYF
CDR3nt: TGTGCCTGGAGTTGGGACTCTTCTAGCACAGATACGCAGTATTTT

abundance: -
d_gene: -
j_gene: TRBJ1-5
v_gene: TRBV5-6
CDR3aa: CASSQREALNQPQHF
CDR3nt: TGTGCCAGCAGCCAAAGGGAGGCCCTCAATCAGCCCCAGCATTTT

abundance: many
d_gene: -
j_gene: TRBJ1-5
v_gene: TRBV28
CDR3aa: CASSLLFGGGGQPQHF
CDR3nt: TGTGCCAGCAGTTTATTGTTTGGGGGGGGTGGCCAGCCCCAGCATTTT

abundance: few
d_gene: -
j_gene: TRBJ2-3
v_gene: TRBV29-1
CDR3aa: CSPEGDRGLAGGSHSSTDTQYF
CDR3nt: TGCAGCCCGGAGGGGGACAGGGGGTTAGCGGGGGGGTCACACTCTAGCACAGATACGCAGTATTTT

abundance: many
d_gene: -
j_gene: TRBJ1-1
v_gene: TRBV24-1
CDR3aa: CATSDWGAVSTVKNTEAFF
CDR3nt: TGTGCCACCAGTGATTGGGGGGCGGTGAGTACGGTGAAGAACACTGAAGCTTTCTTT

abundance: few
d_gene: -
j_gene: TRBJ1-2
v_gene: TRBV12-3/TRBV12-4
CDR3aa: CASSLGFLANYGHTF
CDR3nt: TGTGCCAGCAGTTTAGGCTTCCTAGCTAACTATGGCCACACCTTC

abundance: few
d_gene: -
j_gene: TRBJ1-1
v_gene: TRBV12-3/TRBV12-4
CDR3aa: CASQDGNTEAFF
CDR3nt: TGTGCCAGCCAGGACGGGAACACTGAAGCTTTCTTT

abundance: -
d_gene: TRBD1
j_gene: TRBJ2-7
v_gene: TRBV18
CDR3aa: CASSPNIRGQVAEQYF
CDR3nt: TGTGCCAGCTCTCCAAACATCCGCGGACAGGTCGCCGAGCAGTACTTC

abundance: few
d_gene: -
j_gene: TRBJ2-1
v_gene: TRBV30
CDR3aa: CAWSSAWSSYNEQFF
CDR3nt: TGTGCCTGGAGTTCCGCCTGGAGCTCCTACAATGAGCAGTTCTTC

abundance: many
d_gene: TRBD1
j_gene: TRBJ1-1
v_gene: TRBV12-3/TRBV12-4
CDR3aa: CASSLPRTGLNTEAFF
CDR3nt: TGTGCCAGCAGTTTACCCCGGACAGGGTTGAACACTGAAGCTTTCTTT

abundance: many
d_gene: -
j_gene: TRBJ2-6
v_gene: TRBV11-2
CDR3aa: CATRTVFRRGTNVLTF
CDR3nt: TGTGCCACCCGGACAGTATTCCGTCGAGGGACCAACGTCCTGACTTTC

abundance: few
d_gene: TRBD1
j_gene: TRBJ1-5
v_gene: TRBV19
CDR3aa: CASSQTGGLHQPQHF
CDR3nt: TGTGCCAGTAGTCAAACAGGGGGCCTGCATCAGCCCCAGCATTTT

abundance: few
d_gene: -
j_gene: TRBJ1-1
v_gene: TRBV6-1
CDR3aa: CASTINLNTEAFF
CDR3nt: TGTGCCAGCACTATAAATCTGAACACTGAAGCTTTCTTT

abundance: many
d_gene: -
j_gene: TRBJ1-3
v_gene: TRBV7-9
CDR3aa: CASSFPTSSGNTIYF
CDR3nt: TGTGCCAGCAGCTTCCCGACATCTTCTGGAAACACCATATATTTT

abundance: many
d_gene: TRBD1
j_gene: TRBJ2-7
v_gene: TRBV7-9
CDR3aa: CASRMGQGSSYEQYF
CDR3nt: TGTGCCAGCAGAATGGGACAGGGGAGCTCCTACGAGCAGTACTTC

abundance: many
d_gene: -
j_gene: TRBJ1-6
v_gene: TRBV6-1
CDR3aa: CASRQIIGGSPLHF
CDR3nt: TGTGCCAGCAGACAAATAATAGGGGGTTCACCCCTCCACTTT

abundance: many
d_gene: TRBD1
j_gene: TRBJ1-2
v_gene: TRBV28
CDR3aa: CASSSTLGDSYGYTF
CDR3nt: TGTGCCAGCAGCTCAACCCTAGGGGACAGCTATGGCTACACCTTC

abundance: many
d_gene: TRBD2
j_gene: TRBJ2-3
v_gene: TRBV20-1
CDR3aa: CSARARVGGAFGDTQYF
CDR3nt: TGCAGTGCTAGAGCTCGGGTCGGGGGGGCGTTTGGAGATACGCAGTATTTT

abundance: few
d_gene: -
j_gene: TRBJ2-1
v_gene: TRBV24-1
CDR3aa: CATSDSGSSSYNEQFF
CDR3nt: TGTGCCACCAGTGATTCGGGGTCTAGCTCCTACAATGAGCAGTTCTTC

abundance: many
d_gene: TRBD1
j_gene: TRBJ1-5
v_gene: TRBV12-3/TRBV12-4
CDR3aa: CASRVTGGEVQPQHF
CDR3nt: TGTGCCAGCAGAGTGACAGGGGGTGAGGTTCAGCCCCAGCATTTT

abundance: few
d_gene: -
j_gene: TRBJ1-6
v_gene: TRBV28
CDR3aa: CASSLAARSPLHF
CDR3nt: TGTGCCAGCAGTTTAGCCGCGCGTTCACCCCTCCACTTT

abundance: many
d_gene: -
j_gene: TRBJ2-1
v_gene: TRBV11-1
CDR3aa: CASSSTGTLSYNEQFF
CDR3nt: TGTGCCAGCAGCTCGACCGGGACACTAAGCTACAATGAGCAGTTCTTC

abundance: few
d_gene: -
j_gene: TRBJ2-7
v_gene: TRBV6-2/TRBV6-3
CDR3aa: CASDDTHEQYF
CDR3nt: TGTGCCAGTGACGACACCCACGAGCAGTACTTC

abundance: -
d_gene: TRBD1
j_gene: TRBJ2-1
v_gene: TRBV5-6
CDR3aa: CASSSGTGWDEQFF
CDR3nt: TGTGCCAGCAGCTCCGGGACAGGTTGGGATGAGCAGTTCTTC

abundance: many
d_gene: -
j_gene: TRBJ1-5
v_gene: TRBV13
CDR3aa: CASSLGEEGQPQHF
CDR3nt: TGTGCCAGCAGCTTGGGAGAAGAGGGTCAGCCCCAGCATTTT

abundance: many
d_gene: -
j_gene: TRBJ2-3
v_gene: TRBV12-3/TRBV12-4
CDR3aa: CASSRTGGRTDTQYF
CDR3nt: TGTGCCAGCAGCCGGACGGGGGGCAGAACAGATACGCAGTATTTT

abundance: many
d_gene: -
j_gene: TRBJ2-3
v_gene: TRBV28
CDR3aa: CASSSFYTNPEGTDTQYF
CDR3nt: TGTGCCAGCAGTTCTTTTTATACAAACCCCGAGGGCACAGATACGCAGTATTTT

abundance: -
d_gene: -
j_gene: TRBJ1-1
v_gene: TRBV4-1
CDR3aa: CASSQNPTRPTEAFF
CDR3nt: TGCGCCAGCAGCCAAAACCCGACCCGGCCGACTGAAGCTTTCTTT

abundance: few
d_gene: -
j_gene: TRBJ1-3
v_gene: TRBV6-1
CDR3aa: CASYGSYSGNTIYF
CDR3nt: TGTGCCAGCTACGGGAGTTACTCTGGAAACACCATATATTTT

abundance: many
d_gene: -
j_gene: TRBJ2-7
v_gene: TRBV12-3/TRBV12-4
CDR3aa: CASSFGQQYEQYF
CDR3nt: TGTGCCAGCAGTTTCGGACAGCAATACGAGCAGTACTTC

abundance: many
d_gene: -
j_gene: TRBJ2-7
v_gene: TRBV11-2
CDR3aa: CASSLNRAYEQYF
CDR3nt: TGTGCCAGCAGCTTAAACAGGGCCTACGAGCAGTACTTC